This T cell receptor (beta chain) originates from a study of blood T cell repertoires in COVID-19. Study information: The study drew acute and convalescent COVID-19 samples from the United States, Italy and Spain. T cells, B-cell-depleted T cells, or PBMCs supplied cDNA or gDNA.

Per the original methods: Estimation of nucleated cell counts was performed using reference gene primer amplification. Data came from immunoSEQ multiplex PCR; TCRdb stores just in-frame clones and leaves some out. V and J calls and clone size come straight from that table; D and trimming were deduced from the DNA. The table records roughly 240,000 clones, 70% to 90% of them present only once. The V and J ends lost 5 bases and 3 bases, in that order; junction bases with no gene match: 4. The CDR3 totals 14 residues. Germline CDR1 is SEHNR and CDR2 is FQNEAQ (reference sequence). The chain joins TRBV7-9 to TRBJ2-7, with 10 bases identical to TRBD2. The sample was peripheral blood. The TCR comes from a woman in her 30s who had recovered from COVID-19. The CDR3 loop reads CASSATSGVYEQYF. The CDR3 nucleotides read TGTGCCAGCAGCGCAACTAGCGGGGTCTACGAGCAGTACTTC.